A selection of T cell receptor beta chains follows, all from one sample in a study of blood T cell repertoires in COVID-19. Generated by immunoSEQ multiplex PCR, the TCRdb table keeps only in-frame clones and is missing some. The data hold around 140,000 clones, with roughly 90% observed a single time. Sequencing was done on a sample of peripheral blood. The receptors originated from a man between 65 and 85 years old with active COVID-19. Both conserved end residues are part of each CDR3. Each record gives: D gene, clone size, V gene, J gene, CDR3 DNA, CDR3 protein. D genes are given only for firm matches. Rows may omit the clone size; those that give it use once, few, many or a size class.

>NA|NA|TRBV27|TRBJ2-4
TGTGCCAGCAGTTTAACTTCCGCGGTAGCCAAAAACATTCAGTACTTC
CASSLTSAVAKNIQYF
>NA|NA|TRBV5-1|TRBJ1-6
TGCGCCAGCAGCTTGGATGGGCGTGTCAGAGATTCACCCCTCCACTTT
CASSLDGRVRDSPLHF
>NA|NA|TRBV7-2|TRBJ2-7
TGTGCCAGCAGCTTAGATCTACTTACCTACGAGCAGTACTTC
CASSLDLLTYEQYF
>NA|NA|TRBV27|TRBJ2-2
TGTGCCAGCAGTTATGCGGGAAGGAACACCGGGGAGCTGTTTTTT
CASSYAGRNTGELFF
>NA|NA|TRBV6-2/TRBV6-3|TRBJ1-2
TGTGCCAGCAGCCTCTCGGACAGAGGCTATGGCTACACCTTC
CASSLSDRGYGYTF
>TRBD1|NA|TRBV4-1|TRBJ1-3
TGCGCCAGCAGGAGAGATCCTGGGACAGAGTCTGGAAACACCATATATTTT
CASRRDPGTESGNTIYF
>TRBD1|NA|TRBV5-6|TRBJ1-2
TGTGCCAGCAGTCAGTCCGGGACAGGGGGTATGAGTATGGATGGCTACACCTTC
CASSQSGTGGMSMDGYTF
>NA|NA|TRBV6-5|TRBJ2-7
TGTGCCAGCAGCCCCCCTGGGCGGGGGCGATACGAGCAGTACTTC
CASSPPGRGRYEQYF
>NA|once|TRBV30|TRBJ1-3
TGTGCCTGGACCGGCAGGCTCCACTCTGGAAACACCATATATTTT
CAWTGRLHSGNTIYF
>TRBD1|NA|TRBV4-3|TRBJ1-2
TGCGCCAGCAGCCAAGAAAGGGGGCGCGGCTACACCTTC
CASSQERGRGYTF
>TRBD1|few|TRBV30|TRBJ1-2
TGTGCCTGCCCGACAGGGTTCGGCTATGGCTACACCTTC
CACPTGFGYGYTF
>TRBD2|NA|TRBV3-1/TRBV3-2|TRBJ2-2
TGTGCCAGCAGCCCAACTAGCGGGAGAGGCACCGGGGAGCTGTTTTTT
CASSPTSGRGTGELFF
>TRBD1|NA|TRBV28|TRBJ2-5
TGTGCCAGCAGTTTCCCGGGACAGGGCGACGAGACCCAGTACTTC
CASSFPGQGDETQYF
>NA|NA|TRBV7-9|TRBJ1-4
TGTGCCAGCAGCTTATTGGGGGGAACTAATGAAAAACTGTTTTTT
CASSLLGGTNEKLFF
>TRBD2|NA|TRBV3-1/TRBV3-2|TRBJ2-1
TGTGCCAGCAGCCAAGGGACTAGCGGGAACAATGAGCAGTTCTTC
CASSQGTSGNNEQFF